The subject of this entry is one T cell receptor beta chain. The antigen is undetermined. The hyperthyroidism patients had all been newly diagnosed, and their disease duration was under 2 months. Their ages ranged from 18 to 65 years. Not enrolled were patients with uncontrolled infection, other autoimmune disease, pregnancy or lactation. RNA transcripts yielded amplified TCR beta CDR3 regions. Initially, a first-round RT-PCR of the TCR CDR3 employed the HTBI primer set. TCRdb re-called the multiplex PCR reads with MiXCR, one entry per CDR3 protein. The repertoire holds under 700,000 distinct CDR3 sequences, with around 17% as singletons. V was clipped by 6 bases and J by 10 bases; unmatched bases: 8. CDR3 length: 12 residues. Germline CDR1 and CDR2: LGHNA and YNFKEQ. The data belong to a study of T cells in Graves' hyperthyroidism and ophthalmopathy. Study context: At initial diagnosis, before any treatment had begun, peripheral blood was obtained.

Points from the study as a whole: Patients with ophthalmopathy were separated from those with stable hyperthyroidism by a 13 V-J model.

The sample was blood. The chain has TRBV4-2 and TRBJ2-7; 8 nucleotides agree with TRBD1. This receptor was obtained from a woman younger than 30 with Graves' hyperthyroidism. This CDR3 reads CASRPTGGRQYF. The CDR3 bases are TGTGCCAGCAGACCTACAGGGGGGCGTCAGTACTTC.